This T cell receptor (beta chain) appears in the sequencing data of a study of blood T cell repertoires in COVID-19. Clones were read by immunoSEQ multiplex PCR, and TCRdb kept only the in-frame ones, dropping some. Of 110,000 to 150,000 clones in the sample, roughly 83% are singletons; the top ten hold over 9%. The ends were cut back, 5 bases at V and 5 bases at J, with 18 bases in the middle. CDR1 and CDR2 (germline): SEHNR, FQNEAQ (reference sequence). This CDR3 has 15 residues. Donors in Cohort 3 counted as recovered after two negative PCRs, clearance, or symptom resolution. This clonotype was sampled from a man aged 50 or older who had recovered from COVID-19. This rearrangement joins TRBV7-9 to TRBJ1-1; the D gene is possibly TRBD1 (5 bases). Sequencing was carried out using PBMCs or T cells enriched from blood (not recorded which). The CDR3 DNA follows: TGTGCCAGCAGCGCAGCAGGGAACGTTAATACTGAAGCTTTCTTT. Translated: CASSAAGNVNTEAFF.